These 29 T cell receptor beta chains share one sample of origin, sequenced in a study of blood T cell repertoires in COVID-19. Libraries were prepared by immunoSEQ multiplex PCR; TCRdb keeps only in-frame clonotypes and omits some of them. The sample carries over 75,000 clones, approximately 82% recorded once. Sequenced: peripheral blood. The receptors were sampled from a woman between 50 and 59 years old with acute or convalescent COVID-19.

This chain links TRBV7-8 with TRBJ2-7, with D possibly being TRBD2 (5 bases). Between the trimmed V and J ends, which lost 1 base and 2 bases, there was a span of 9 bases. The germline CDR1 and CDR2 sequences are SGHVS and FQNEAQ. This CDR3 is built from 14 residues. The CDR3 sequence: CASSLGGSAYEQYF. Here the CDR3 DNA reads TGTGCCAGCAGCTTAGGAGGGTCCGCCTACGAGCAGTACTTC.

This clone appeared a few times. The CDR3 region has the DNA TGTGCCAGCAGCTTGGGGACAGTCTATAATTCACCCCTCCACTTT. It is translated as CASSLGTVYNSPLHF. The chain combines TRBV7-2 with TRBJ1-6; TRBD1 aligns across 7 bases. This CDR3 region has 15 residues. V lost 3 bases, J lost 3 bases, and 2 bases stayed unmatched. Germline V gene lookup returns CDR1 SGHTA and CDR2 FQGNSA.

The chain has TRBV11-3 and TRBJ2-2; 7 bases align to TRBD2. CDR1 SGHNT and CDR2 YENEEA come from the germline V gene. V lost 5 bases to trimming and J lost 6 bases; unmatched junction nucleotides: 3. The CDR3 spans 13 residues. The CDR3 region is CASSERDPGELFF. In DNA, the CDR3 is TGTGCCAGCAGCGAGCGGGACCCCGGGGAGCTGTTTTTT.

This chain links TRBV2 with TRBJ2-5; 12 nucleotides match TRBD2. CDR3 size: 15 residues. Germline loops: CDR1 SNHLY, CDR2 FYNNEI. V was clipped by 4 bases and J by 5 bases; unmatched bases: 5. CDR3 loop: CASSVETSGSETQYF. The CDR3, as DNA: TGTGCCAGCAGTGTGGAGACTAGCGGGAGCGAGACCCAGTACTTC.

The J gene is TRBJ1-2, the V gene TRBV19; possibly TRBD1 for D (6 bases). Trimming pared 4 bases from V and 6 bases from J, leaving 15 bases between. The germline CDR1 and CDR2 sequences are LNHDA and SQIVND (reference sequence). This CDR3 is 14 amino acids long. The CDR3 sequence: CASSSTGTTNGYTF. The CDR3 nucleotides are TGTGCCAGTAGTAGCACCGGGACAACAAATGGCTACACCTTC.

The chain has TRBV9 and TRBJ2-2; no definite D call. With 0 bases removed from V and 4 bases from J, the gap between germline ends came to 10 bases. The CDR3 is 15 residues long. Per germline, CDR1 SGDLS and CDR2 YYNGEE. The CDR3 sequence is CASSVGQVLTGELFF. The CDR3, as DNA: TGTGCCAGCAGCGTAGGGCAGGTGCTCACCGGGGAGCTGTTTTTT.

CDR3: CASSQGTSNNEQFF. The CDR3 DNA sequence: TGCGCCAGCAGCCAAGGAACCAGTAACAATGAGCAGTTCTTC. The V and J genes are TRBV4-3 and TRBJ2-1; no reliable D call. Between the trimmed V and J ends, which lost 1 base and 5 bases, there was a span of 9 bases. The CDR3 sequence is 14 residues long. Germline V gives CDR1 LGHNA, CDR2 YSLEER.

With respect to this clone: Lacking the conserved final phenylalanine or tryptophan, this CDR3 likely reflects a read error. The DNA is left out, because the CDR3 cannot be placed on it with certainty; the CDR3 is given as TCRdb lists it. The J gene is TRBJ1-2, the V gene TRBV14. Germline V lookup: CDR1 SGHDN, CDR2 FVKESK. The CDR3 is made up of 14 amino acids, end residues included. This CDR3 is CASSQVPKGAPFLV.

The chain joins TRBV25-1 to TRBJ1-1; weak D call: TRBD1 (6 bases). The CDR3 contains 15 residues. The germline V and J ends were trimmed by 1 base and 4 bases, with 13 bases remaining between them. Per germline, CDR1 MGHDK and CDR2 SYGVNS. CDR3 coding DNA: TGTGCCAGCAGTGAATCTGGGGGCGGCGGCACTGAAGCTTTCTTT. Protein: CASSESGGGGTEAFF.

V is TRBV9 and J is TRBJ2-7; 10 bases line up with TRBD1. The J segment lost 3 bases and the V segment lost 3 bases, leaving 6 bases of the junction unmatched. Per the germline V gene, CDR1 is SGDLS and CDR2 is YYNGEE. This CDR3 is built from 15 residues. In DNA, the CDR3 is TGTGCCAGCAGCGCGGGTGGGACAGGGGACTACGAGCAGTACTTC. Translating gives CASSAGGTGDYEQYF.

A note on this clone: At one end the junction does not follow the germline gene, possibly because of a read error. The gene calls are TRBV2 and TRBJ2-4, with a weak D call TRBD1 (6 bases). The CDR3 spans 10 residues. Germline CDR1 reads SNHLY; CDR2 reads FYNNEI. The CDR3, as DNA: TGTGCCAGCAGTGAGAACAGGGAGAACTTC. Translated: CASSENRENF.

The V gene is TRBV3-1 (or the pseudogene TRBV3-2), the J gene TRBJ1-1; D might be TRBD1 (5 bases). The germline V gene encodes CDR1 LGHDT and CDR2 YNNKEL (reference sequence). V lost 5 bases to trimming and J lost 5 bases, with 18 bases between them. The CDR3 has 15 amino acids. CDR3 nucleotide sequence: TGTGCCAGCAGCTCCCAGGTGGGACGGGGGACTGAAGCTTTCTTT. As protein: CASSSQVGRGTEAFF.

The gene calls are TRBV11-2 and TRBJ2-2, with D perhaps matching TRBD2 (6 bases). V lost 3 bases and J 1 base, leaving 9 bases between the germline ends. This CDR3 has 15 amino acids. The germline V gene encodes CDR1 SGHAT and CDR2 FQNNGV. CDR3 protein: CASSLAGKNTGELFF. CDR3 nucleotide sequence: TGTGCCAGCAGCTTGGCGGGAAAGAACACCGGGGAGCTGTTTTTT.

The chain joins TRBV10-3 to TRBJ1-3, with no clear D. The CDR3 runs 14 residues. The germline V and J ends were trimmed by 3 bases and 1 base, with 7 bases remaining between them. The germline CDR1 and CDR2 sequences are ENHRY and SYGVKD. The CDR3 DNA reads TGTGCCATCAGTGAATCGGGATCTGGAAACACCATATATTTT. This encodes CAISESGSGNTIYF.

This CDR3 is CASSLAGGRGPYEQYF. DNA of the CDR3: TGTGCCAGCAGCTTAGCCGGCGGGAGGGGACCCTACGAGCAGTACTTC. The chain uses TRBV7-2 and TRBJ2-7; 9 bases align to TRBD2. This CDR3 is built from 16 residues. J gave up 2 bases and V 0 bases, and 5 bases lay outside the gene matches. CDR1 is SGHTA and CDR2 is FQGNSA in the germline V gene. The variable domain in full, with the rest retrieved from reference TRBV7-2 and TRBJ2-7, is GAGVSQSPSNKVTEKGKDVELRCDPISGHTALYWYRQSLGQGLEFLIYFQGNSAPDKSGLPSDRFSAERTGGSVSTLTIQRTQQEDSAVYLCASSLAGGRGPYEQYFGPGTRLTVT.

Here the CDR3 DNA reads TGTGCCAGCTCACCACGGCGGGCTCCATACAATGAGCAGTTCTTC. Its protein is CASSPRRAPYNEQFF. The chain carries TRBV18 and TRBJ2-1; D may be TRBD2 (5 bases). Per germline, CDR1 KGHSH and CDR2 LQKENI. The V gene lost 1 base and the J gene lost 4 bases, with 11 bases spanning the gap. The CDR3 loop spans 15 amino acids.

This chain links TRBV6-6 with TRBJ1-5; no definite D call. Germline CDR1 and CDR2: MNHNY and SVGAGI (reference sequence). V was clipped by 2 bases and J by 6 bases, with 8 bases between them. This CDR3 is 13 amino acids long. The CDR3 bases are TGTGCCAGCAGTTACGATAGTGTTCAGCCCCAGCATTTT. This translates into CASSYDSVQPQHF.

This rearrangement joins TRBV7-9 to TRBJ2-2; 7 positions match TRBD2. Germline CDR1 SEHNR, CDR2 FQNEAQ (reference sequence). Trimming removed 5 bases from V and 2 bases from J; junction bases left unmatched: 8. The CDR3 length is 16 residues. The CDR3 DNA is TGTGCCAGCAGCAAGTCGGCTAGCGGAAACACCGGGGAGCTGTTTTTT. Amino acid sequence: CASSKSASGNTGELFF. Filled out from reference TRBV7-9 and TRBJ2-2, the complete variable domain reads DTGVSQNPRHKITKRGQNVTFRCDPISEHNRLYWYRQTLGQGPEFLTYFQNEAQLEKSRLLSDRFSAERPKGSFSTLEIQRTEQGDSAMYLCASSKSASGNTGELFFGEGSRLTVL.

This clone has only one observation. This chain joins TRBV9 and TRBJ1-5, with 8 bases that match TRBD1. V lost 4 bases, J lost 7 bases, and 13 bases stayed unmatched. The germline V gene encodes CDR1 SGDLS and CDR2 YYNGEE. This CDR3 is 16 amino acids long. The CDR3, as DNA: TGTGCCAGCAGCATTTATCAGGGGGCGGGAGGGCAGCCCCAGCATTTT. This translates into CASSIYQGAGGQPQHF.

The chain recombines TRBV4-2 with TRBJ1-2, with unresolved D. Per the germline V gene, CDR1 is LGHNA and CDR2 is YNFKEQ. The CDR3 totals 15 residues. V dropped 4 bases and J dropped 4 bases, with 16 bases sitting between them. The CDR3 DNA is TGTGCCAGCAGCCCCGGAGGGTCAACGGGCTATGGCTACACCTTC. This encodes CASSPGGSTGYGYTF.

This chain uses TRBV19 with TRBJ2-3, with 7 bases matching TRBD1. Looked up from germline, CDR1 is LNHDA and CDR2 is SQIVND (reference sequence). With V trimmed by 1 base and J by 3 bases, 10 bases remained unmatched. The CDR3 covers 17 residues. The DNA for the CDR3 is TGTGCCAGTAGTATAGGTACCGGGACAGCCTCGACAGATACGCAGTATTTT. Protein sequence: CASSIGTGTASTDTQYF.

This clone was counted only a few times. V is TRBV12-5 and J is TRBJ1-6, with D uncertain. Trimming stripped 1 base from V and 7 bases from J, with 11 bases between. The CDR3 is made up of 15 amino acids. Germline-derived CDR1 and CDR2 are LGHNT and FRNRAP. The CDR3 DNA reads as TGTGCTAGTGGTTTGGGAGGGAGAGAGAATTCACCCCTCCACTTT. Amino acid sequence: CASGLGGRENSPLHF.

V gene TRBV29-1 combines with J gene TRBJ2-3, with TRBD2 matching over 9 bases. V trimming: 7 bases; J trimming: 0 bases; junction bases outside the gene matches: 5. The CDR3 has 14 amino acids. Per germline, CDR1 SQVTM and CDR2 ANQGSEA. The CDR3 DNA reads TGCAGCGGGGCTAGCGGGGTGAGCACAGATACGCAGTATTTT. This sequence encodes CSGASGVSTDTQYF.

This clone was detected only a few times. V gene TRBV5-1 combines with J gene TRBJ2-1; 12 bases are a match to TRBD2. With V trimmed by 4 bases and J by 6 bases, 5 bases remained unmatched. Germline CDR1 SGHRS, CDR2 YFSETQ. The CDR3 extends over 15 amino acids. The CDR3 DNA reads as TGCGCCAGCAGCCAAGGACTAGCGGGAATCAATGAGCAGTTCTTC. It specifies CASSQGLAGINEQFF.

The chain links TRBV7-9 to TRBJ1-4; D unclear. Germline CDR1 SEHNR, CDR2 FQNEAQ (reference sequence). V shed 5 bases and J shed 5 bases, with 15 bases lying between them. This CDR3 spans 15 amino acids. CDR3: CASSRGSGVNEKLFF. The CDR3 nucleotides are TGTGCCAGCAGCCGCGGATCTGGAGTGAATGAAAAACTGTTTTTT.

This clone has more than one count but fewer than ten. This chain connects TRBV15 to TRBJ1-1; D gene ambiguous. V lost 1 base, J lost 3 bases, and 9 bases lay in between. The CDR3 has 14 residues. Germline-derived CDR1 and CDR2 are LNHNV and YYDKDF (reference sequence). The DNA of the CDR3 is TGTGCCACCAGCAGAGTTGATCCGGACACTGAAGCTTTCTTT. It yields the protein CATSRVDPDTEAFF.

This chain joins TRBV9 and TRBJ2-7; the match to TRBD1 covers 8 bases. Germline V gives CDR1 SGDLS, CDR2 YYNGEE. The CDR3 extends over 15 amino acids. The V gene end was trimmed by 4 bases and the J gene end by 3 bases; junction bases not matched to a gene: 9. The CDR3 nucleotides read TGTGCCAGCAGCCTCCGGACAGGGAGTGGCTACGAGCAGTACTTC. It is translated as CASSLRTGSGYEQYF.

The chain couples TRBV7-3 to TRBJ2-2; the match to TRBD1 covers 10 bases. CDR3 length: 19 amino acids. V dropped 8 bases and J dropped 3; count of bases not matched to a gene: 18. The V gene's germline CDR1 is SGHTA and CDR2 FQGTGA. CDR3 in amino acids: CASVGLWDRGEFHTGELFF. The CDR3, as DNA: TGTGCCAGCGTCGGGTTGTGGGACAGGGGAGAATTTCACACCGGGGAGCTGTTTTTT.

The chain recombines TRBV7-9 with TRBJ2-3; TRBD2 matches at 15 bases. Germline values: CDR1 SEHNR, CDR2 FQNEAQ (reference sequence). V shed 6 bases, J shed 2 bases, and the junction held 9 bases outside the gene matches. The CDR3 has 18 amino acids. CDR3 loop: CASSSPRTSGGATDTQYF. CDR3 nucleotides: TGTGCCAGCAGTTCACCGCGGACTAGCGGGGGGGCCACAGATACGCAGTATTTT. The full variable domain, with the rest looked up from reference TRBV7-9 and TRBJ2-3, is DTGVSQNPRHKITKRGQNVTFRCDPISEHNRLYWYRQTLGQGPEFLTYFQNEAQLEKSRLLSDRFSAERPKGSFSTLEIQRTEQGDSAMYLCASSSPRTSGGATDTQYFGPGTRLTVL.